The clone carrying this T cell receptor beta chain was detected many times. CDR3 size: 12 residues. Germline assignment: CDR1 SGHAT and CDR2 FQNNGV. Trimming took 8 bases from V and 4 from J, leaving 9 bases between them. TCRdb analysed the RT-PCR reads with MiXCR anew, one entry per CDR3 protein. The data show about 680,000 distinct CDR3 sequences, over 12% seen once. Input material: memory CD4+ T cells from blood. This sequence was found in a female donor in good health, serving as a healthy control. The chain links TRBV11-2 to TRBJ2-1; tentatively, D is TRBD1 (5 bases). The CDR3 protein is CASLQGYNEQFF. The DNA for the CDR3 is TGTGCCAGCCTCCAGGGATACAATGAGCAGTTCTTC.